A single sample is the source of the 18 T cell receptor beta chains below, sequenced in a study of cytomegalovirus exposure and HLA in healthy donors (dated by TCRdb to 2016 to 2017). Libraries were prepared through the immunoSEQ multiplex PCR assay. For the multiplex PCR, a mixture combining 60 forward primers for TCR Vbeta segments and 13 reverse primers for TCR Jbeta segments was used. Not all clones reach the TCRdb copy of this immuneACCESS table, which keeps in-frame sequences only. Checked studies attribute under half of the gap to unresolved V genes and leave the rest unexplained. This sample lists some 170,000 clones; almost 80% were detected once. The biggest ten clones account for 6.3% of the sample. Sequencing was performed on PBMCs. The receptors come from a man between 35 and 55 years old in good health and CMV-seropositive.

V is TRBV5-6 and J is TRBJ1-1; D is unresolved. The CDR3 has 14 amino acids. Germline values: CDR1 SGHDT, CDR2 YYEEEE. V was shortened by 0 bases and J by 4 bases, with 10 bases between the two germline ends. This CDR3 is CASSLVWESTEAFF. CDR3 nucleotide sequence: TGTGCCAGCAGCTTGGTCTGGGAGTCCACTGAAGCTTTCTTT.

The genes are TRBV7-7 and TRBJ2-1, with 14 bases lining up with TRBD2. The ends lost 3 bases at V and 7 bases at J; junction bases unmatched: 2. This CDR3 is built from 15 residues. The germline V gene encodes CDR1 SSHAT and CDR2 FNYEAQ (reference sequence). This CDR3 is CASSLRLAGGNEQFF. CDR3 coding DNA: TGTGCCAGCAGCTTGAGACTAGCGGGAGGGAATGAGCAGTTCTTC.

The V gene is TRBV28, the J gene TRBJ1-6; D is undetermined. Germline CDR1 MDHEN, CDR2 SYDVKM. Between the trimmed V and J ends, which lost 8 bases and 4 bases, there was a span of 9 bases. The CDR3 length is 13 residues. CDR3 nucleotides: TGTGCCAGCCTAGAATATTATAATTCACCCCTCCACTTT. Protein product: CASLEYYNSPLHF.

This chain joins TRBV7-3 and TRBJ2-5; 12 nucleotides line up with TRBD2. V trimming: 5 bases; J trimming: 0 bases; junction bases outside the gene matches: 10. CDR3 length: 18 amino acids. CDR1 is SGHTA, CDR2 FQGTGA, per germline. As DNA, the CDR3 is TGTGCCAGCAGCCCTCCGGAACTAGCGGGAGGTAACCAAGAGACCCAGTACTTC. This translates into CASSPPELAGGNQETQYF.

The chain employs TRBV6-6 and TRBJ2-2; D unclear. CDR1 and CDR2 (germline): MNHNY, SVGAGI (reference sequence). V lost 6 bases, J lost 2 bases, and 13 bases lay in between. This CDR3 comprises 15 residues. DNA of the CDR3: TGTGCCAGCAGGACTGTTCCGGAAAACACCGGGGAGCTGTTTTTT. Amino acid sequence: CASRTVPENTGELFF.

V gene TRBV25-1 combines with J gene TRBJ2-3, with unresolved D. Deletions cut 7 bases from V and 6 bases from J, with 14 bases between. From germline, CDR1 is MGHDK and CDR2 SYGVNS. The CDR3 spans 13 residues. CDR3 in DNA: TGTGCCAGCACCGGGTTCGCGGCGGATACGCAGTATTTT. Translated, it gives CASTGFAADTQYF.

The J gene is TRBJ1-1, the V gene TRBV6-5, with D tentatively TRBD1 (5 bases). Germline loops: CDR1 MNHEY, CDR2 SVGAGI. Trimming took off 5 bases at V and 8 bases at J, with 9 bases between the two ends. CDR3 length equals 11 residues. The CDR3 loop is CASSPGQEAFF. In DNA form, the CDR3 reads TGTGCCAGCAGTCCCGGACAAGAAGCTTTCTTT.

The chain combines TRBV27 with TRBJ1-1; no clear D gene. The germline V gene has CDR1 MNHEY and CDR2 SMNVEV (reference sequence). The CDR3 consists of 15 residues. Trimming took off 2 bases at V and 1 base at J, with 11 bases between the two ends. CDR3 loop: CASSLKRGWNTEAFF. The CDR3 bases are TGTGCCAGCAGTTTAAAGCGGGGTTGGAACACTGAAGCTTTCTTT.

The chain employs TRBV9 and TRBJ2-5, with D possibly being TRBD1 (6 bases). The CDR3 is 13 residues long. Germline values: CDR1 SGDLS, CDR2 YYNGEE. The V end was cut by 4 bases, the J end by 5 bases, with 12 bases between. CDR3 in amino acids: CASSTRGGETQYF. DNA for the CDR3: TGTGCCAGCAGCACCAGGGGCGGCGAGACCCAGTACTTC.

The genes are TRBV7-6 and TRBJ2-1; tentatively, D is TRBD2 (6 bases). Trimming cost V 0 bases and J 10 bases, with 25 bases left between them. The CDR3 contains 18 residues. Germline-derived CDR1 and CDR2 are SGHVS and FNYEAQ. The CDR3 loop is CASSLALDGTQLYREQFF. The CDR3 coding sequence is TGTGCCAGCAGCTTAGCTCTCGACGGGACTCAATTGTACAGGGAGCAGTTCTTC. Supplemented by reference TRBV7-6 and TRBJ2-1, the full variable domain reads GAGVSQSPRYKVTKRGQDVALRCDPISGHVSLYWYRQALGQGPEFLTYFNYEAQQDKSGLPNDRFSAERPEGSISTLTIQRTEQRDSAMYRCASSLALDGTQLYREQFFGPGTRLTVL.

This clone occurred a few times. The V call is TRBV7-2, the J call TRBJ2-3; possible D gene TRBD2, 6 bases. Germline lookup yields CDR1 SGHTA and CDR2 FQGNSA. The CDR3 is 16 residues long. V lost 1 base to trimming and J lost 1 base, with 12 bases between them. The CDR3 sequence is CASSLVGGRGTDTQYF. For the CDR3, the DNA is TGTGCCAGCAGCTTAGTCGGGGGTAGGGGCACAGATACGCAGTATTTT.

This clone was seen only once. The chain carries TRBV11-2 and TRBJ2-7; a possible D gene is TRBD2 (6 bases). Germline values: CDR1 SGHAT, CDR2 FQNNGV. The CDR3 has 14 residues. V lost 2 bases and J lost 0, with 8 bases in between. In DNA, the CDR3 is TGTGCCAGCAGCTTACTCGGGAGCTCCTACGAGCAGTACTTC. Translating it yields CASSLLGSSYEQYF.

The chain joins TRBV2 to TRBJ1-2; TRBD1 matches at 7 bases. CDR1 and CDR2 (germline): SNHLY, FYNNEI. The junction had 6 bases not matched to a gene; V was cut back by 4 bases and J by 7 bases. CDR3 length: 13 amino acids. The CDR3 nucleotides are TGTGCCAGCAGTGTCAGGGGGAGTGGTGGCTACACCTTC. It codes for CASSVRGSGGYTF.

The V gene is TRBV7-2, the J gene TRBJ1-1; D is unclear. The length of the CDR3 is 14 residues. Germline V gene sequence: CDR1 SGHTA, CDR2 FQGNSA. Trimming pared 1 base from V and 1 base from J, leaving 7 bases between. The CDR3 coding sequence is TGTGCCAGCAGCTTAGTGGCAGAGAACACTGAAGCTTTCTTT. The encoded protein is CASSLVAENTEAFF.

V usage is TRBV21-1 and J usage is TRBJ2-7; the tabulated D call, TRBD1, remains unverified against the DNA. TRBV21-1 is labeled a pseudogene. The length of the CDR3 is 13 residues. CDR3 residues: CASSSDRGYEQYF. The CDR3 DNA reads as TGTGCCAGCAGCAGCGACAGGGGATACGAGCAGTACTTC.

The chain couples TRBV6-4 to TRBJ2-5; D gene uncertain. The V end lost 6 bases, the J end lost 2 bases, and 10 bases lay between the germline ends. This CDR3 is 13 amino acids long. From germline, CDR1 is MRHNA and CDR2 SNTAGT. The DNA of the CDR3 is TGTGCCAGCAGCGTGACTCCTCAAGAGACCCAGTACTTC. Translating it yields CASSVTPQETQYF.

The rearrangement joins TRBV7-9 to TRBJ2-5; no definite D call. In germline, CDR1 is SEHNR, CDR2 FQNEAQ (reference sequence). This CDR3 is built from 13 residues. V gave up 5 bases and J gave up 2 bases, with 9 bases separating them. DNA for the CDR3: TGTGCCAGCAGCACTATGGGTCAAGAGACCCAGTACTTC. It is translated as CASSTMGQETQYF.

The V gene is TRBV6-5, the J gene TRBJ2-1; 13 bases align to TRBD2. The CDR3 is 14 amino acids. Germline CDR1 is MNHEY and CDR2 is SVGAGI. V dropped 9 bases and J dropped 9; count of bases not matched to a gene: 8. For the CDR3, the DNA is TGTGCCAGTGGACTAGCGGGAGTTTCGGGTGAGCAGTTCTTC. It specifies CASGLAGVSGEQFF.